This TCR beta chain was observed in a study of T cell responses to AZD1222 COVID-19 vaccine. The CDR3 consists of 14 residues. CDR1 is MNHEY and CDR2 is SVGEGT in the germline V gene. The V end lost 3 bases, the J end lost 4 bases, and 9 bases lay between the germline ends. TCRdb keeps only in-frame clones here, not all; method: immunoSEQ multiplex PCR. The table includes approximately 130,000 clones, 80% to 95% detected once. Sequenced here: peripheral blood, sampled on day 0 of AZD1222 vaccination. This receptor was obtained from an adult in good health. The gene calls are TRBV6-2 or TRBV6-3 and TRBJ2-2, with D tentatively TRBD2 (5 bases). CDR3 protein: CASSYWESTGELFF. The CDR3 DNA reads as TGTGCCAGCAGTTATTGGGAGTCCACCGGGGAGCTGTTTTTT.